The T cell receptor beta chain described here comes from a study of beta chain features in type 1 diabetes. As for the study in general: There were some 98 million sorted cells examined across all samples.

This clone was observed a few times. Its specificity is unknown. The authors sorted CD4+ naive, central memory, regulatory and stem cell-like memory cells via CD45RO/CCR7/CD25/CD127/CD95/CD27. Study findings and constraints: A closer apparent resemblance between naive, central memory and Treg TCRB repertoires was seen in patients than in healthy donors.

The sequenced template was cDNA made from the entire isolated RNA. The average output of naive, central memory and regulatory T cell samples was several million reads. Sequencing was performed with immunoSEQ multiplex PCR; in TCRdb, only in-frame clones are kept and a portion is missing. The table has approximately 300,000 clones, more than 9.5% seen once; the top ten hold 0.015%. Per the germline V gene, CDR1 is LNHNV and CDR2 is YYDKDF (reference sequence). CDR3 size: 14 residues. V was shortened by 5 bases and J by 0 bases, with 11 bases between the two germline ends. The clonotype originates from a woman aged 25 to 45 in good health. Sequencing was carried out using naive CD4+ T cells from blood. This sequence joins TRBV15 and TRBJ2-7, with D perhaps TRBD2 (5 bases). The CDR3 is CATSWNGGSYEQYF. The CDR3, as DNA: TGTGCCACCAGCTGGAATGGAGGCTCCTACGAGCAGTACTTC.